The TCR beta chain described here comes from a study of T-cell reconstitution after alpha-beta-depleted transplantation in children. Regarding the study as a whole: Reportedly, alpha-beta T cells present about two months post-transplant originated from several hundred expanded clones of graft origin. Newly produced T cells mostly accounted for T-cell counts and diversity one year post-transplant.

The CDR3 runs to 13 residues. CDR1 and CDR2 (germline): ENHRY, SYGVKD. Trimming cost V 6 bases and J 9 bases, with 15 bases left between them. In this sample, this clonotype turned up a few times. Its specificity is unknown. Preparation of the TCRbeta library used unique molecular identifiers. TCRdb reprocessed the PCR reads with MiXCR, giving one entry per CDR3 protein. The sample yields hundreds of thousands of distinct CDR3 sequences, approximately 12% seen once. Sequenced here: PBMCs, mostly from graft donor cells, sampled 360 days after TCRalphabeta/CD19-depleted stem cell transplant. The rearrangement links TRBV10-3 to TRBJ2-1; the D gene is possibly TRBD2 (6 bases). The receptor's source is a male patient under 18 who had a stem cell transplant for acute myeloid leukemia, so the T cells may come from the graft donor. CDR3 coding DNA: TGTGCCATCAGGGAGGGCAAGGACTTTGAGCAGTTCTTC. Translating it yields CAIREGKDFEQFF.